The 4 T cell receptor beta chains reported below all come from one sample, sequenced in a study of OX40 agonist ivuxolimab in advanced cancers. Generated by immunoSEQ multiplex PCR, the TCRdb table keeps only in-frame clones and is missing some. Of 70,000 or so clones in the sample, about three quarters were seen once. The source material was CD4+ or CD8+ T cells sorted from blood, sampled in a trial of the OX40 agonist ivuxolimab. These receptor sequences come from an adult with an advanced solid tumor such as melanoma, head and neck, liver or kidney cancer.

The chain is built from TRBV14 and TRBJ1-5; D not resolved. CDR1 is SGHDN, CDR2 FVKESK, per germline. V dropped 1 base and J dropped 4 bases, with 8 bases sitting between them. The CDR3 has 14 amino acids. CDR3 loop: CASSQGVGNQPQHF. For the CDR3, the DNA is TGTGCCAGCAGCCAAGGGGTTGGGAATCAGCCCCAGCATTTT.

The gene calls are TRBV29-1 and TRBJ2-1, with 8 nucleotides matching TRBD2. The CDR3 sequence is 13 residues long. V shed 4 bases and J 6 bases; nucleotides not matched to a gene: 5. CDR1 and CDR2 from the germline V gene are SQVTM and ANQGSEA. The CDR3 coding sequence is TGCAGCGTTGTCAGCGGGAGCGTCAATGAGCAGTTCTTC. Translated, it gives CSVVSGSVNEQFF.

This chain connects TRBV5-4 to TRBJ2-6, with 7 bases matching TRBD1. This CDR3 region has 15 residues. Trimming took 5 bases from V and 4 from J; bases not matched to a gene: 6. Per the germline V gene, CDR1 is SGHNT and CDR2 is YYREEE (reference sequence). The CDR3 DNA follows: TGTGCCAGCAGAAGACAGGGCTCCGGGGCCAACGTCCTGACTTTC. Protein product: CASRRQGSGANVLTF.

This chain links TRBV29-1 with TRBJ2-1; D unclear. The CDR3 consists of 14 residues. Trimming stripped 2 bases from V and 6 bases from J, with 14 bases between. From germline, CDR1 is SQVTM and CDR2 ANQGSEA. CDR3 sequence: CSVELGSHINEQFF. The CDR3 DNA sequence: TGCAGCGTTGAACTCGGATCCCATATCAATGAGCAGTTCTTC.